The 6 T cell receptor beta chains below all came from one sample that was sequenced in a study of blood T cell repertoires in COVID-19. Clones were sequenced by immunoSEQ multiplex PCR, and TCRdb holds only the in-frame ones, with some missing. The sample has about 97,000 clones; approximately 87% are singletons. The specimen was peripheral blood. These receptors were obtained from a human donor in a cohort sampled during active COVID-19.

The chain carries TRBV11-1 and TRBJ2-7; 8 bases agree with TRBD2. The CDR3 contains 13 residues. With 5 bases clipped from V and 5 bases from J, the junction kept 5 bases outside the gene matches. Germline loops: CDR1 SGHAT, CDR2 FQDESV (reference sequence). The CDR3 loop is CASSPGGGHEQYF. CDR3 DNA sequence: TGTGCCAGCAGCCCGGGGGGGGGCCACGAGCAGTACTTC.

The J gene is TRBJ1-5, the V gene TRBV19; D is uncertain. Looked up from germline, CDR1 is LNHDA and CDR2 is SQIVND (reference sequence). The CDR3 contains 15 residues. V lost 3 bases and J 0 bases, leaving 9 bases between the germline ends. The CDR3 reads CASSIRSDSNQPQHF. The CDR3 region has the DNA TGTGCCAGTAGTATTCGGTCCGATAGCAATCAGCCCCAGCATTTT.

The CDR3 is CASSYFTRQTEAFF. As DNA, the CDR3 is TGTGCCAGCAGTTACTTTACCCGACAGACTGAAGCTTTCTTT. V gene TRBV6-5 combines with J gene TRBJ1-1, with a possible D match to TRBD1 (5 bases). The CDR3 consists of 14 residues. Trimming pared 1 base from V and 5 bases from J, leaving 11 bases between. Germline assignment: CDR1 MNHEY and CDR2 SVGAGI.

The chain combines TRBV6-5 with TRBJ2-1; D is uncertain. V lost 6 bases and J lost 2, with 14 bases in between. CDR3 length equals 15 residues. Per germline, CDR1 MNHEY and CDR2 SVGAGI. In nucleotides, the CDR3 is TGTGCCAGCAGACCGTCAGACTCAGCCTACAATGAGCAGTTCTTC. Protein: CASRPSDSAYNEQFF.

This chain uses TRBV4-1 with TRBJ2-1; D gene unclear. The ends were cut back, 1 base at V and 2 bases at J, with 3 bases in the middle. Germline V gene sequence: CDR1 MGHRA, CDR2 YSYEKL. The CDR3 is 13 residues long. The CDR3 spells CASSQGAYNEQFF. CDR3 DNA: TGCGCCAGCAGCCAAGGAGCCTACAATGAGCAGTTCTTC.

A single count supports this clone. The CDR3 reads CASSIRDRNTEAFF. For the CDR3, the DNA is TGTGCCAGCTCAATCCGGGACAGAAACACTGAAGCTTTCTTT. This chain joins TRBV18 and TRBJ1-1; 7 nucleotides line up with TRBD1. The trim removed 5 bases at V and 2 bases at J, leaving 5 bases unmatched. The CDR3 loop spans 14 amino acids. The germline gives CDR1 KGHSH, CDR2 LQKENI.